What follows describes a single T cell receptor beta chain. The data derive from a study of blood T cell repertoires in COVID-19. Across the whole study: Spain, Italy and the United States supplied samples that represented acute and convalescent COVID-19. Sources were T cells, B-cell-depleted T cells, or PBMCs; the material itself was cDNA or gDNA.

V lost 4 bases, J lost 3 bases, and 19 bases lay in between. The CDR3 length is 16 residues. Germline values: CDR1 SGHNT, CDR2 YYREEE (reference sequence). Original processing methods: Scientists estimated how many nucleated cells there were by amplifying reference gene primers. Generated by immunoSEQ multiplex PCR, the TCRdb table keeps only in-frame clones and is missing some. Clonal size and the V and J genes are those of that table, whereas D and trimming came from the DNA. The sample carries roughly 190,000 clones, 70% to 90% recorded once. J is TRBJ1-1 and V is TRBV5-4; D possibly corresponds to TRBD1 (5 bases). The sample consisted of peripheral blood. The sequence derives from a middle-aged woman who had recovered from COVID-19. The CDR3 loop reads CASSSGVSQGYTEAFF. The CDR3 DNA reads TGTGCCAGCAGCAGCGGGGTATCCCAGGGTTACACTGAAGCTTTCTTT.